This entry lists 32 T cell receptor beta chains sequenced from one sample in a study of T cells in localized non-small cell lung cancer. Assay used: immunoSEQ multiplex PCR; TCRdb lists only in-frame clones, some missing. This sample has around 41,000 clones, with about 83% found just once. Sequenced here: PBMCs, sampled before any cancer treatment. These receptors were collected from a man aged 40 to 75 with stage II lung adenocarcinoma.

V usage is TRBV6-1 and J usage is TRBJ2-7; D is ambiguous. Deletions cut 1 base from V and 3 bases from J, with 10 bases between. Germline V gives CDR1 MNHNS, CDR2 SASEGT. The CDR3 spans 14 residues. The CDR3 reads CASSEGNAGYEQYF. The CDR3 DNA is TGTGCCAGCAGTGAAGGCAACGCTGGCTACGAGCAGTACTTC.

A few counts support this clone. The chain recombines TRBV7-2 with TRBJ2-3, with D maybe TRBD2 (5 bases). This CDR3 has 17 amino acids. V was cut by 5 bases and J by 0 bases, with 18 bases left in between. From germline, CDR1 is SGHTA and CDR2 FQGNSA. The CDR3 loop reads CASSPPGVARSTDTQYF. The CDR3, as DNA: TGTGCCAGCAGCCCGCCCGGAGTAGCGCGAAGCACAGATACGCAGTATTTT.

The chain links TRBV10-3 to TRBJ2-1, with a weak D call TRBD1 (6 bases). The CDR3 has 14 residues. Looked up from germline, CDR1 is ENHRY and CDR2 is SYGVKD. The V end lost 3 bases, the J end lost 7 bases, and 13 bases lay between the germline ends. The CDR3 DNA reads TGTGCCATCAGTGACAGGGACAATAGGAATGAGCAGTTCTTC. Protein sequence: CAISDRDNRNEQFF.

This clone was observed a handful of times. This chain links TRBV7-6 with TRBJ2-1, with 10 bases fitting TRBD2. This CDR3 is 16 amino acids long. Trimming took 2 bases from V and 1 from J; bases not matched to a gene: 2. CDR1 and CDR2 from the germline V gene are SGHVS and FNYEAQ. CDR3 sequence (DNA): TGTGCCAGCAGCTTAACTAGCGGGGTTTCCTACAATGAGCAGTTCTTC. Translated, it gives CASSLTSGVSYNEQFF.

This chain links TRBV28 with TRBJ1-6, with D possibly matching TRBD1 (5 bases). Trimming cost V 7 bases and J 7 bases, with 11 bases left between them. This CDR3 is built from 13 residues. Germline-derived CDR1 and CDR2 are MDHEN and SYDVKM. The CDR3 DNA sequence: TGTGCCAGCATGGAGGGGAACAATTCACCCCTCCACTTT. It codes for CASMEGNNSPLHF.

Here the CDR3 reads CASRGGTSGYNEQFF. The CDR3, as DNA: TGTGCCAGCAGGGGGGGGACTAGCGGCTACAATGAGCAGTTCTTC. The chain employs TRBV2 and TRBJ2-1; 11 bases match TRBD2. J lost 3 bases, V lost 6 bases, and 4 bases had no gene match. Per germline, CDR1 SNHLY and CDR2 FYNNEI. CDR3 length: 15 residues. Full variable domain (outside the CDR3, taken from reference TRBV2 and TRBJ2-1): EPEVTQTPSHQVTQMGQEVILRCVPISNHLYFYWYRQILGQKVEFLVSFYNNEISEKSEIFDDQFSVERPDGSNFTLKIRSTKLEDSAMYFCASRGGTSGYNEQFFGPGTRLTVL.

V gene TRBV28 combines with J gene TRBJ2-2; either TRBD1 or TRBD2 may supply D (5 bases each). The CDR3 runs 16 residues. V was trimmed by 4 bases and J by 6 bases, leaving 18 bases between them. CDR1 and CDR2 (germline): MDHEN, SYDVKM. The CDR3 protein is CASSYSPGQSAGELFF. The CDR3 DNA follows: TGTGCCAGCAGTTACTCACCGGGGCAGAGCGCCGGGGAGCTGTTTTTT.

This clone has only one observation. The chain has TRBV6-5 and TRBJ1-5; possible D gene TRBD1, 5 bases. The CDR3 has 13 residues. Germline V gives CDR1 MNHEY, CDR2 SVGAGI. V was trimmed by 6 bases and J by 6 bases, leaving 12 bases between them. In DNA, the CDR3 is TGTGCCAGCAGGGGGGGTTTTGGTCAGCCCCAGCATTTT. As protein: CASRGGFGQPQHF.

The gene calls are TRBV5-1 and TRBJ1-4; weak D call: TRBD1 (5 bases). Deletions cut 4 bases from V and 12 bases from J, with 19 bases between. This CDR3 comprises 14 residues. The germline CDR1 and CDR2 sequences are SGHRS and YFSETQ. The CDR3 here is CASSVGLGVAELFF. The DNA for the CDR3 is TGCGCCAGCAGCGTCGGACTGGGGGTCGCGGAACTGTTTTTT.

The rearrangement joins TRBV2 to TRBJ2-7; D is uncertain. The CDR3 is 13 amino acids. From germline, CDR1 is SNHLY and CDR2 FYNNEI. Trimming left V 6 bases short and J 7 bases short, with 16 bases between. The CDR3 DNA reads TGTGCCAGCAGAAACCGGGCCGATGGGGAGCAGTACTTC. It is translated as CASRNRADGEQYF.

The rearrangement links TRBV6-6 to TRBJ1-4; 10 bases line up with TRBD1. The V gene end was trimmed by 6 bases and the J gene end by 0 bases; junction bases not matched to a gene: 4. The CDR3 runs 16 residues. Germline CDR1 and CDR2: MNHNY and SVGAGI (reference sequence). CDR3 amino acids: CASRGQGGATNEKLFF. DNA of the CDR3: TGTGCCAGCAGAGGACAGGGGGGGGCAACTAATGAAAAACTGTTTTTT.

The chain joins TRBV11-1 to TRBJ1-1; TRBD1 aligns across 7 bases. This CDR3 has 15 residues. Germline-derived CDR1 and CDR2 are SGHAT and FQDESV (reference sequence). With V trimmed by 4 bases and J by 1 base, 6 bases remained unmatched. The CDR3 sequence is CASSYGTAGNTEAFF. In DNA, the CDR3 is TGTGCCAGCAGCTATGGGACAGCTGGGAACACTGAAGCTTTCTTT.

This chain links TRBV6-1 with TRBJ2-7, with D unresolved. Germline CDR1 MNHNS, CDR2 SASEGT. The CDR3 extends over 20 amino acids. Trimming pared 1 base from V and 2 bases from J, leaving 27 bases between. The CDR3 coding sequence is TGTGCCAGCAGTGAAGTTAGGGCTGCCAACCTGTACAGTCGACCCTACGAGCAGTACTTC. It is translated as CASSEVRAANLYSRPYEQYF.

J is TRBJ2-1 and V is TRBV5-5; TRBD2 matches at 9 bases. With 4 bases clipped from V and 2 bases from J, the junction kept 4 bases outside the gene matches. This CDR3 is built from 15 residues. Germline V gene lookup returns CDR1 SGHKS and CDR2 YYEKEE (reference sequence). CDR3: CASSLAGLTYNEQFF. The CDR3 coding sequence is TGTGCCAGCAGCCTAGCGGGATTAACCTACAATGAGCAGTTCTTC.

This sequence joins TRBV27 and TRBJ1-1; 7 nucleotides align to TRBD1. The germline V gene encodes CDR1 MNHEY and CDR2 SMNVEV (reference sequence). Trimming took 0 bases from V and 3 from J; bases not matched to a gene: 4. The CDR3 extends over 15 amino acids. CDR3 DNA sequence: TGTGCCAGCAGTTTATCCCAGGGGGGGTACACTGAAGCTTTCTTT. Protein sequence: CASSLSQGGYTEAFF.

The chain employs TRBV10-1 and TRBJ2-7, with TRBD2 as a possible D gene (6 bases). The CDR3 loop spans 15 amino acids. Looked up from germline, CDR1 is WNHNN and CDR2 is SYGVQD (reference sequence). The V end was cut by 6 bases, the J end by 0 bases, with 15 bases between. The DNA for the CDR3 is TGCGCCAGCAGACGTAGCGGCCCCCTCTCCTACGAGCAGTACTTC. Protein: CASRRSGPLSYEQYF.

This chain links TRBV11-2 with TRBJ2-1, with D maybe TRBD2 (5 bases). The ends were cut back, 5 bases at V and 2 bases at J, with 19 bases in the middle. This CDR3 is 17 amino acids long. The germline V gene has CDR1 SGHAT and CDR2 FQNNGV. In DNA, the CDR3 is TGTGCCAGCAGCCCCCTCTTTGGGCTCGGGACCTACAATGAGCAGTTCTTC. Translated, it gives CASSPLFGLGTYNEQFF.

The chain recombines TRBV28 with TRBJ1-4, with D possibly being TRBD1 (6 bases). The CDR3 extends over 19 amino acids. The ends were cut back, 3 bases at V and 5 bases at J, with 25 bases in the middle. CDR1 and CDR2 from the germline V gene are MDHEN and SYDVKM. Here the CDR3 reads CASSFLHNNRGHANEKLFF. CDR3 nucleotides: TGTGCCAGCAGTTTTTTGCACAATAACCGGGGGCATGCGAATGAAAAACTGTTTTTT.

The V and J genes are TRBV6-6 and TRBJ2-5, with unresolved D. The CDR3 is made up of 14 amino acids. The V and J ends lost 6 bases and 5 bases respectively, with 16 bases between them. CDR1 and CDR2 from the germline V gene are MNHNY and SVGAGI (reference sequence). CDR3 residues: CASSSRTVGETQYF. The CDR3, as DNA: TGTGCCAGCAGCTCCCGGACGGTCGGGGAGACCCAGTACTTC.

The CDR3: CASSFPIGTEAFF. CDR3 sequence (DNA): TGTGCCAGCAGCTTTCCTATTGGGACTGAAGCTTTCTTT. This chain links TRBV6-1 with TRBJ1-1; D gene ambiguous. CDR3 length: 13 residues. Trimming removed 6 bases from V and 5 bases from J, with 13 bases in between. CDR1 and CDR2 (germline): MNHNS, SASEGT.

The genes are TRBV7-2 and TRBJ2-3; D is uncertain. The V gene lost 1 base and the J gene lost 0 bases, with 8 bases spanning the gap. CDR1 SGHTA and CDR2 FQGNSA come from the germline V gene. The CDR3 contains 15 residues. The CDR3 DNA reads TGTGCCAGCAGCTTAGGTGACACTAGCACAGATACGCAGTATTTT. Translation gives CASSLGDTSTDTQYF.

J is TRBJ2-1 and V is TRBV7-2; 11 positions match TRBD2. V lost 4 bases and J lost 8; bases outside the gene matches: 7. Germline-derived CDR1 and CDR2 are SGHTA and FQGNSA. The CDR3 loop spans 15 amino acids. For the CDR3, the DNA is TGTGCCAGCAGCTACCTTAGCGGGGGGGCCTATGAGCAGTTCTTC. It codes for CASSYLSGGAYEQFF.

The sample holds one count of this clone. The chain recombines TRBV4-1 with TRBJ2-2, with D unclear. This CDR3 has 13 residues. Germline V lookup: CDR1 MGHRA, CDR2 YSYEKL. Trimming took off 5 bases at V and 6 bases at J, with 10 bases between the two ends. The CDR3 region has the DNA TGCGCCAGCAGCTCTTCTCCCGCCGGGGAGCTGTTTTTT. It specifies CASSSSPAGELFF.

This chain links TRBV9 with TRBJ1-1; TRBD1 matches 8 bases. Trimming took 4 bases from V and 0 from J; bases not matched to a gene: 8. The V gene's germline CDR1 is SGDLS and CDR2 YYNGEE. The CDR3 is 16 amino acids. The CDR3 DNA reads TGTGCCAGCAGCCCCCGTGGACAGGGACTGAACACTGAAGCTTTCTTT. Translated, it gives CASSPRGQGLNTEAFF.

The chain carries TRBV15 and TRBJ2-1, with D unresolved. Germline V gives CDR1 LNHNV, CDR2 YYDKDF (reference sequence). This CDR3 is built from 14 residues. Trimming left V 0 bases short and J 7 bases short, with 10 bases between. The CDR3 loop reads CATSRDRASNEQFF. The CDR3 coding sequence is TGTGCCACCAGCAGAGATCGGGCTAGTAATGAGCAGTTCTTC.

The gene calls are TRBV9 and TRBJ2-1; weak D call: TRBD2 (5 bases). The CDR3 contains 17 residues. The germline gives CDR1 SGDLS, CDR2 YYNGEE. Trimming removed 2 bases at V and 5 bases at J, with 20 bases between. CDR3 sequence (DNA): TGTGCCAGCAGCGTGGGAGAAGCGCGGCCTCCCCACAATGAGCAGTTCTTC. Its translation: CASSVGEARPPHNEQFF.

The chain carries TRBV5-1 and TRBJ2-1, with TRBD2 matching 12 bases. Trimming removed 1 base from V and 8 bases from J; junction bases left unmatched: 4. This CDR3 is 15 amino acids long. Germline V gives CDR1 SGHRS, CDR2 YFSETQ. In DNA, the CDR3 is TGCGCCAGCAGCTTGCTCCCTAGCGGGAGGGATGAGCAGTTCTTC. Its protein is CASSLLPSGRDEQFF. The whole variable domain, remainder taken from reference TRBV5-1 and TRBJ2-1, is KAGVTQTPRYLIKTRGQQVTLSCSPISGHRSVSWYQQTPGQGLQFLFEYFSETQRNKGNFPGRFSGRQFSNSRSEMNVSTLELGDSALYLCASSLLPSGRDEQFFGPGTRLTVL.

The rearrangement links TRBV4-2 to TRBJ2-6; D is uncertain. The CDR3 is made up of 16 amino acids. Germline CDR1 and CDR2: LGHNA and YNFKEQ. Deletions cut 0 bases from V and 2 bases from J, with 8 bases between. The CDR3 spells CASSQDLKAGANVLTF. CDR3 DNA sequence: TGTGCCAGCAGCCAAGATCTGAAGGCTGGGGCCAACGTCCTGACTTTC.

This chain links TRBV7-9 with TRBJ2-5; perhaps TRBD1 as D (6 bases). Germline CDR1 and CDR2: SEHNR and FQNEAQ (reference sequence). Trimming stripped 5 bases from V and 0 bases from J, with 16 bases between. The CDR3 extends over 16 amino acids. The CDR3 nucleotides read TGTGCCAGCAGCCTAAACCGGGACATGGACCAAGAGACCCAGTACTTC. Its protein is CASSLNRDMDQETQYF.

V usage is TRBV6-1 and J usage is TRBJ2-5; the D is unclear. Trimming took off 3 bases at V and 5 bases at J, with 10 bases between the two ends. Germline V gene sequence: CDR1 MNHNS, CDR2 SASEGT. The CDR3 runs 13 residues. For the CDR3, the DNA is TGTGCCAGCAGTGAGGATAGGCACGAGACCCAGTACTTC. Translated, it gives CASSEDRHETQYF.

The CDR3 DNA sequence: TGTGCCAGCAGTTACCTCAGGGCTGGGCCCTACAATGAGCAGTTCTTC. It translates to CASSYLRAGPYNEQFF. V is TRBV6-5 and J is TRBJ2-1; TRBD1 is a possible D gene (5 bases). V was shortened by 2 bases and J by 2 bases, with 13 bases between the two germline ends. The CDR3 has 16 residues. Germline V gene sequence: CDR1 MNHEY, CDR2 SVGAGI.

This clone is categorized as medium-sized. The chain employs TRBV28 and TRBJ1-4, with 8 bases that match TRBD1. Germline loops: CDR1 MDHEN, CDR2 SYDVKM. Trimming at V came to 8 bases and at J to 8 bases, leaving 4 bases not matched to a gene. This CDR3 spans 12 amino acids. The CDR3 reads CASDRGEEKLFF. The DNA of the CDR3 is TGTGCCAGCGACAGGGGAGAGGAAAAACTGTTTTTT. Based on the CDR3 plus reference TRBV28 and TRBJ1-4, the full variable domain is DVKVTQSSRYLVKRTGEKVFLECVQDMDHENMFWYRQDPGLGLRLIYFSYDVKMKEKGDIPEGYSVSREKKERFSLILESASTNQTSMYLCASDRGEEKLFFGSGTQLSVL.